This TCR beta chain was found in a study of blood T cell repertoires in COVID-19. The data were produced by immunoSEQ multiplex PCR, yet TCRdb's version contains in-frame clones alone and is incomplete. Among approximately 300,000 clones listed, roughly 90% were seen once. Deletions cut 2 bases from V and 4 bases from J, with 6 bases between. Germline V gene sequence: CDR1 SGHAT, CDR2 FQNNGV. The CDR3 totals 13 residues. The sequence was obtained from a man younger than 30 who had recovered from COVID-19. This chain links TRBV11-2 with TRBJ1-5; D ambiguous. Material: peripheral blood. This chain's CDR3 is CASSLRGNQPQHF. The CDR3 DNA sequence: TGTGCCAGCAGCTTACGGGGAAATCAGCCCCAGCATTTT.